The 2 T cell receptor beta chains in this list originate from one sample, sequenced in a study of response to subunit inactivated influenza vaccine (dated by TCRdb to 2016 to 2018). The method behind the library was RT-PCR. These reads were obtained on an Illumina HiSeq 2500. In TCRdb, the public reads were trimmed at Q25 with fastp and aligned with MiXCR, with productive beta chains retained. CDR3 protein duplicates are merged, each entry listing the most common genes and DNA. This sample holds about 800,000 distinct CDR3 sequences; over 20% were observed only once. Together, the top ten hold 10% to 13% of the sample. The sequenced sample was PBMCs from blood, obtained roughly 5 days after vaccination. All receptors derive from a man aged 45-65 years who received an inactivated influenza vaccine. Donor details come from another sample of the same person, matched by shared clones.

This chain joins TRBV11-2 and TRBJ2-7, with TRBD1 identical over 9 bases. Unmatched junction bases numbered 5, after V lost 7 bases and J lost 1 base. Looked up from germline, CDR1 is SGHAT and CDR2 is FQNNGV. The CDR3 is 14 amino acids. CDR3 sequence: CASTPTGGSYEQYF. As DNA, the CDR3 is TGTGCCAGCACCCCGACAGGGGGTTCCTACGAGCAGTACTTC.

This clonotype has only a few counts. The chain couples TRBV29-1 to TRBJ2-7; no clear D gene. Trimming took off 7 bases at V and 4 bases at J, with 17 bases between the two ends. The CDR3 is made up of 13 amino acids. CDR1 and CDR2 (germline): SQVTM, ANQGSEA. The CDR3 nucleotides read TGCAGCGCCCCTGACCCCCCAGGTTACGAGCAGTACTTC. Translating gives CSAPDPPGYEQYF.